The source of this T cell receptor (beta chain) is a study of blood T cells in healthy people across ages. In the case of this clonotype: The antigen is unknown.

Whole-study findings and limits: Age showed a roughly linear inverse relationship with TCR beta diversity per million T cells.

Then a second PCR, running roughly 6 to 11 cycles, was carried out with a sample-barcoded 5' primer and a J-beta primer mix. From each sample, at least 2.5 million paired-end reads containing CDR3 were obtained. TCRdb processed the 5' RACE reads anew with MiXCR; each CDR3 protein has one entry. The sample yields over 1,200,000 distinct CDR3 sequences, roughly 60% seen once. The sample consisted of blood. The sequence was obtained from a man aged 18 to 29 in good health.

This CDR3 is CASSLEHRGTDTQYF. CDR3 DNA: TGTGCCAGCAGTCTAGAACATCGGGGCACAGATACGCAGTATTTT. The rearrangement uses TRBV6-6 and TRBJ2-3; D not certain. V was pared by 5 bases and J by 1 base, with 13 bases between. This CDR3 is 15 amino acids long. Germline CDR1 is MNHNY and CDR2 is SVGAGI (reference sequence).